These 3 T cell receptor beta chains came from one sample sequenced in a study of T-cell memory formation after mild COVID-19. TCRdb re-derived calls from the 5' RACE reads in MiXCR, one entry per CDR3 protein. The table shows around 190,000 distinct CDR3 sequences, with around 20% occurring only once. The sample was PBMCs or a T cell subset sorted from them (not recorded which). The source of these receptors is a man between 18 and 35 years old who had mild COVID-19 (a few samples of this study predate the infection). Cell type and time point are not known.

The rearrangement uses TRBV3-1 and TRBJ1-6, with D uncertain. The CDR3 length is 13 residues. Germline CDR1 and CDR2: LGHDT and YNNKEL (reference sequence). V was clipped by 5 bases and J by 9 bases, with 11 bases between them. The CDR3 DNA follows: TGTGCCAGCAGCTTCGATGAGGCTTCACCCCTCCACTTT. Protein sequence: CASSFDEASPLHF.

The rearrangement joins TRBV6-5 to TRBJ2-1; D possibly matches TRBD1 or TRBD2 (5 bases each). Per germline, CDR1 MNHEY and CDR2 SVGAGI. Trimming removed 6 bases from V and 6 bases from J, with 18 bases in between. The CDR3 is 15 residues long. In DNA form, the CDR3 reads TGTGCCAGCAGCCGACGTTTCGGGGCGGGCAATGAGCAGTTCTTC. Translated, it gives CASSRRFGAGNEQFF.

This clonotype was recorded a few times. This rearrangement joins TRBV7-6 to TRBJ2-5, with TRBD2 matching 11 bases. J was trimmed by 2 bases and V by 4 bases; bases with no gene match: 6. This CDR3 contains 16 residues. Germline CDR1 SGHVS, CDR2 FNYEAQ. The CDR3 here is CASSSGTSGFQETQYF. The CDR3 DNA reads as TGTGCCAGCAGCTCGGGGACTAGCGGTTTTCAAGAGACCCAGTACTTC.